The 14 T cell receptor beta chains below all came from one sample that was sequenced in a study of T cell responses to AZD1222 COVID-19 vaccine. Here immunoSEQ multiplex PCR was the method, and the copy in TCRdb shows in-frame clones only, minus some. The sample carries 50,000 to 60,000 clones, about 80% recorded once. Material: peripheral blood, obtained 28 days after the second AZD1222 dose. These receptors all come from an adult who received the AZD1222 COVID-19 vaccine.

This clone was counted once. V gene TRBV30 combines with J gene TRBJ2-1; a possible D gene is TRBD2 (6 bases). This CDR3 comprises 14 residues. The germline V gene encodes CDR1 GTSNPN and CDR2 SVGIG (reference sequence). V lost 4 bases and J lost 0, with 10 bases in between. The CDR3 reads CAWIRGSSYNEQFF. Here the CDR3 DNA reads TGTGCCTGGATCCGGGGGAGCTCCTACAATGAGCAGTTCTTC. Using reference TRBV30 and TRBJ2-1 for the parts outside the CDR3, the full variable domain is SQTIHQWPATLVQPVGSPLSLECTVEGTSNPNLYWYRQAAGRGLQLLFYSVGIGQISSEVPQNLSASRPQDRQFILSSKKLLLSDSGFYLCAWIRGSSYNEQFFGPGTRLTVL.

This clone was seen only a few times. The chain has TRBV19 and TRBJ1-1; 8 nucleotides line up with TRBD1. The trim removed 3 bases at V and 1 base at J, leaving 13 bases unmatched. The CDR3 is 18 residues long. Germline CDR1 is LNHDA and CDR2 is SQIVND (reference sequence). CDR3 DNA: TGTGCCAGTAGTATGAGGGGGACAGGCGGCTTTGGGAACACTGAAGCTTTCTTT. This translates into CASSMRGTGGFGNTEAFF.

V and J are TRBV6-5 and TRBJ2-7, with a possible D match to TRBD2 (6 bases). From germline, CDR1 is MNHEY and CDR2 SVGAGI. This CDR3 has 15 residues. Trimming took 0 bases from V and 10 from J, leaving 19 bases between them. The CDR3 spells CASSYSGGEASLQYF. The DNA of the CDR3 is TGTGCCAGCAGTTACTCCGGGGGTGAGGCGTCCCTTCAGTACTTC.

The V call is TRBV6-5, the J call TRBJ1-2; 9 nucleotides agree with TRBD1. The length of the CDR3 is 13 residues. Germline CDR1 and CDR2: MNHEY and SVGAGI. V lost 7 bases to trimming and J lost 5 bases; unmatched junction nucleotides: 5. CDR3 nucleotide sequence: TGTGCCAGCACCTACGGACAGGGGTATGGCTACACCTTC. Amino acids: CASTYGQGYGYTF.

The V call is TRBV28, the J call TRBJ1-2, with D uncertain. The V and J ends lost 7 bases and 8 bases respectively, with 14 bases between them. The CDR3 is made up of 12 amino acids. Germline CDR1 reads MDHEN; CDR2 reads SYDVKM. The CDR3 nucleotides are TGTGCCAGCAACGCGGGCGCCAGGGGCTACACCTTC. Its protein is CASNAGARGYTF.

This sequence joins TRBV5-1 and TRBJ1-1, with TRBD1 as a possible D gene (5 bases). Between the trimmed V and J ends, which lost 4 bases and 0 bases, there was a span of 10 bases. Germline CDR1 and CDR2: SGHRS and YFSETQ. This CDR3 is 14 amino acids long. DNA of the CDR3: TGCGCCAGCAGCACAGGACGGATGAACACTGAAGCTTTCTTT. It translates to CASSTGRMNTEAFF.

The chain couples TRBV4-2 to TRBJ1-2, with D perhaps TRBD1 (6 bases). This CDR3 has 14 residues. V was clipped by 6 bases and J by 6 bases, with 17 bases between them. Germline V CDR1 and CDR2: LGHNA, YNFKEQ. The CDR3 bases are TGTGCCAGCAGTCGGGACACGTTACTACATGGCTACACCTTC. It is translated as CASSRDTLLHGYTF.

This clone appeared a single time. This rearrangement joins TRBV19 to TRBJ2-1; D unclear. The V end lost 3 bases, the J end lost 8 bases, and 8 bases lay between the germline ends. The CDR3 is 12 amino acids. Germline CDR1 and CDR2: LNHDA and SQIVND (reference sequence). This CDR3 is CASSIPRDEQFF. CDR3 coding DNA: TGTGCCAGTAGTATCCCCCGGGATGAGCAGTTCTTC.

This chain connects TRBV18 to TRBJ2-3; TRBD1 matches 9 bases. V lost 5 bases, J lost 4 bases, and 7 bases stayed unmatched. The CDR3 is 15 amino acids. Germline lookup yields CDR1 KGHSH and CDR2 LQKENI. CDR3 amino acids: CASSKMDRGPDTQYF. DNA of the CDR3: TGTGCCAGCTCAAAAATGGACAGGGGCCCAGATACGCAGTATTTT.

The CDR3 region has the DNA TGTGCCAGCAGCTTAGAAAACACCATATATTTT. Protein product: CASSLENTIYF. V gene TRBV7-9 combines with J gene TRBJ1-3; D gene uncertain. The ends were cut back, 1 base at V and 6 bases at J, with 1 base in the middle. Germline CDR1 and CDR2: SEHNR and FQNEAQ (reference sequence). This CDR3 is 11 amino acids long.

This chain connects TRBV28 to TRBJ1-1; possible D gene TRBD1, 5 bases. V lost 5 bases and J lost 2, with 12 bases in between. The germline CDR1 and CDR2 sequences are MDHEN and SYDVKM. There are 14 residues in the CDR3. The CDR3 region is CASSLRTSNTEAFF. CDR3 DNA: TGTGCCAGCAGTCTACGGACAAGTAACACTGAAGCTTTCTTT. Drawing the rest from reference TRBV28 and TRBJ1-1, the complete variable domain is DVKVTQSSRYLVKRTGEKVFLECVQDMDHENMFWYRQDPGLGLRLIYFSYDVKMKEKGDIPEGYSVSREKKERFSLILESASTNQTSMYLCASSLRTSNTEAFFGQGTRLTVV.

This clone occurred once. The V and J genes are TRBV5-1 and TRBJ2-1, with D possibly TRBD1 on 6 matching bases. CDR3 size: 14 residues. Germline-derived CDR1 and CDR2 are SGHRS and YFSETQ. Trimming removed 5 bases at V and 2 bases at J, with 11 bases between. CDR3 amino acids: CASRQGGTYNEQFF. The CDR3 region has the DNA TGCGCCAGCAGACAGGGTGGCACCTACAATGAGCAGTTCTTC. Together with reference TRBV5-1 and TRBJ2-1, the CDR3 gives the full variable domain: KAGVTQTPRYLIKTRGQQVTLSCSPISGHRSVSWYQQTPGQGLQFLFEYFSETQRNKGNFPGRFSGRQFSNSRSEMNVSTLELGDSALYLCASRQGGTYNEQFFGPGTRLTVL.

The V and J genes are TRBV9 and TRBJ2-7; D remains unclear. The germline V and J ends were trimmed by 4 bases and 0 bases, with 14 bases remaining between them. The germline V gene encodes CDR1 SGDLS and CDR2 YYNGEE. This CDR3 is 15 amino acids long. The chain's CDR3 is CASSPPIARSYEQYF. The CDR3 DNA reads TGTGCCAGCAGCCCTCCCATAGCCCGCTCCTACGAGCAGTACTTC.

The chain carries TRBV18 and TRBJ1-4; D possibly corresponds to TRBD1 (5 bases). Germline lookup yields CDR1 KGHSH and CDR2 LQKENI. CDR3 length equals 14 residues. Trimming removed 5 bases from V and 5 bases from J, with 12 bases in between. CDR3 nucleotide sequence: TGTGCCAGCTCATCCCCCGGGGGGAATGAAAAACTGTTTTTT. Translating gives CASSSPGGNEKLFF.